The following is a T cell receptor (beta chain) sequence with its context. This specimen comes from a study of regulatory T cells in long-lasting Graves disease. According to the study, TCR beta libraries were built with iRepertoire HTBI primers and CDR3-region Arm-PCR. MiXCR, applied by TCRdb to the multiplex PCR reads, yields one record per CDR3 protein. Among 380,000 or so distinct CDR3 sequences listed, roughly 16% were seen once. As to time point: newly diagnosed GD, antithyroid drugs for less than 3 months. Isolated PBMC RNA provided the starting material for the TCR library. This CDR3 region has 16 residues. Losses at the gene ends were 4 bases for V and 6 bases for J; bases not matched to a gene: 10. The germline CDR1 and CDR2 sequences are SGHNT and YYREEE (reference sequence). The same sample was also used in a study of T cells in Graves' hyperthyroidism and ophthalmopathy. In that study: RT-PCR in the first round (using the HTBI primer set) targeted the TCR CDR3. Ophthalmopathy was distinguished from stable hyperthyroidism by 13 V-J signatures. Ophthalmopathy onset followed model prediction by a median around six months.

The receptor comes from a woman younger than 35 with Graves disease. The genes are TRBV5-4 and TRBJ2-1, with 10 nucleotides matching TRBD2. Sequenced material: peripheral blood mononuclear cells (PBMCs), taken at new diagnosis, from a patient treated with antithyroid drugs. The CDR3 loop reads CASSLPRLAGVNEQFF. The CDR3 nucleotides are TGTGCCAGCAGCCTGCCACGGCTAGCGGGAGTCAATGAGCAGTTCTTC. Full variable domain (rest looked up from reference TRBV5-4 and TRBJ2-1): ETGVTQSPTHLIKTRGQQVTLRCSSQSGHNTVSWYQQALGQGPQFIFQYYREEENGRGNFPPRFSGLQFPNYSSELNVNALELDDSALYLCASSLPRLAGVNEQFFGPGTRLTVL.